Listed below are T cell receptor beta chains from one sample, sequenced in a study of PD-L1 blockade in urothelial cancer. Using immunoSEQ multiplex PCR, the repertoire was profiled, and TCRdb retains in-frame clones only, with some absent. The sample holds more than 50,000 clones, around 81% seen once. Specimen: PBMCs, collected around atezolizumab (anti-PD-L1) treatment. The receptors come from a man in his sixties or seventies with urothelial cancer. Each CDR3 is given with its conserved first and last residue. The order of the fields is CDR3 length, V gene, CDR3 protein.

length: 14; V: TRBV5-1; CDR3: CASSLGPQGEKLFF
length: 15; V: TRBV9; CDR3: CASSLPRGRNTEAFF
length: 15; V: TRBV27; CDR3: CASSPLAGGTDTQYF
length: 16; V: TRBV9; CDR3: CASSVRGLAVNNEQFF
length: 15; V: TRBV10-2; CDR3: CASSERQGGGGELFF
length: 15; V: TRBV6-4; CDR3: CASSDLAEPTDTQYF
length: 17; V: TRBV10-3; CDR3: CAISETTGFSNTGELFF
length: 15; V: TRBV10-3; CDR3: CAISERDRDNTEAFF
length: 13; V: TRBV19; CDR3: CASSSLRADTQYF
length: 10; V: TRBV27; CDR3: CASSLLAQYF
length: 13; V: TRBV5-1; CDR3: CASSTDSSYEQYF
length: 15; V: TRBV7-2; CDR3: CASSLDPGQRNEQFF
length: 18; V: TRBV18; CDR3: CASSPLALAGTGDRGAFF
length: 17; V: TRBV10-2; CDR3: CASSGLHGDSKDYGYTF
length: 15; V: TRBV19; CDR3: CASSIVGRGTDTQYF
length: 14; V: TRBV6-1; CDR3: CASSDTGGDTEAFF
length: 15; V: TRBV6-6; CDR3: CASSGAGKGADTQYF
length: 13; V: TRBV10-3; CDR3: CAISADTNQPQHF
length: 14; V: TRBV6-6; CDR3: CASSWDRENTEAFF
length: 14; V: TRBV29-1; CDR3: CSVARGTGVHEQYF
length: 14; V: TRBV5-1; CDR3: CASSFSTGDTEAFF
length: 16; V: TRBV25-1; CDR3: CASSDPGTGNTGELFF
length: 15; V: TRBV19; CDR3: CASSIQAGRRETQYF
length: 14; V: TRBV7-2; CDR3: CASSLRTATDTQYF
length: 16; V: TRBV18; CDR3: CASSYNSDLPNTEAFF
length: 12; V: TRBV2; CDR3: CASSDRQRGYTF
length: 15; V: TRBV15; CDR3: CATSRNRREEEKLFF
length: 12; V: TRBV30; CDR3: CACARAYNEQFF
length: 16; V: TRBV10-3; CDR3: CAIRPGLAGVTGELFF